These T cell receptor beta chains were read from a single sample in a study of T-cell reconstitution after alpha-beta-depleted transplantation in children. TCRdb reprocessed the PCR reads with MiXCR, giving one entry per CDR3 protein. This table has hundreds of thousands of distinct CDR3 sequences, approximately 14% appearing once. The sequencing used PBMCs, collected before TCRalphabeta/CD19-depleted stem cell transplant. The receptors were sampled from a girl aged 2 to 9 with congenital amegakaryocytic thrombocytopenia, due to receive a stem cell transplant. Both conserved end residues are part of each CDR3. A D gene is named only where the DNA matches it firmly. Only some rows state a clone size, as once, few, many or a class for expanded clones.

NA	TRBV3-1	TRBD2	TRBJ2-6	TGTGCCAGCAGCCAGGACCTTACTAGCGGGAGTTCTGGGGCCAACGTCCTGACTTTC	CASSQDLTSGSSGANVLTF
many	TRBV12-3/TRBV12-4	NA	TRBJ2-3	TGTGCCAGCAGCCAATCAACACAGGCAGATACGCAGTATTTT	CASSQSTQADTQYF
few	TRBV29-1	TRBD1	TRBJ2-7	TGCAGCGCCTGGGACAGGGGCCTCCACGAGCAGTACTTC	CSAWDRGLHEQYF
NA	TRBV5-1	NA	TRBJ2-7	TGCGCCAGCAGCTTAAGGGACTCAAACTACGAGCAGTACTTC	CASSLRDSNYEQYF
NA	TRBV29-1	NA	TRBJ1-2	TGCAGCGTTGGTCAGGGCCTCGATAACTATGGCTACACCTTC	CSVGQGLDNYGYTF
NA	TRBV24-1	TRBD1	TRBJ2-2	TGTGCCACCAGTGGGCCGGGACAGAAGAACACCGGGGAGCTGTTTTTT	CATSGPGQKNTGELFF
many	TRBV12-3/TRBV12-4	TRBD2	TRBJ2-3	TGTGCCAGCAGTTTCCGGGAGGGGACAGATACGCAGTATTTT	CASSFREGTDTQYF
NA	TRBV11-2	NA	TRBJ2-2	TGTGCCAGCAGCTTAGTTGGGGTCCCGTTCACCGGGGAGCTGTTTTTT	CASSLVGVPFTGELFF
NA	TRBV7-2	TRBD2	TRBJ2-5	TGTGCCAGCAGCCGACGACTAGCGGGATTTGAGACCCAGTACTTC	CASSRRLAGFETQYF
NA	TRBV7-3	NA	TRBJ2-1	TGTGCCAGCAGCGGCTTGGGGCCAACCGGGCAGTTCTTC	CASSGLGPTGQFF
many	TRBV5-4	TRBD2	TRBJ2-2	TGTGCCAGCAGCTTGGGACTAGCCCCGAACACCGGGGAGCTGTTTTTT	CASSLGLAPNTGELFF
many	TRBV12-3/TRBV12-4	NA	TRBJ1-1	TGTGCCAGCAGCCCGGGGATGGGGAACACTGAAGCTTTCTTT	CASSPGMGNTEAFF
many	TRBV5-8	NA	TRBJ2-3	TGTGCCAGCAGCTGGTGGGGGGAGCGACTTAGCACAGATACGCAGTATTTT	CASSWWGERLSTDTQYF
many	TRBV12-3/TRBV12-4	NA	TRBJ2-6	TGTGCCAGTGCGGGTTCTGGGGCCAACGTCCTGACTTTC	CASAGSGANVLTF
NA	TRBV15	NA	TRBJ2-7	TGTGCCACCAGCAGGCTCACGGGCTCCAGCTACCAACACTACGAGCAGTACTTC	CATSRLTGSSYQHYEQYF
few	TRBV20-1	TRBD1	TRBJ1-5	TGCAGTGCTGGAGGGGGCCTTTATAGCAATCAGCCCCAGCATTTT	CSAGGGLYSNQPQHF
few	TRBV12-3/TRBV12-4	TRBD1	TRBJ1-1	TGTGCCAGCTTAAGACAGGGCGCTGAAGCTTTCTTT	CASLRQGAEAFF
NA	TRBV7-6	NA	TRBJ2-5	TGTGCCAGTAGTGGAGGGGGCTCGAAGACCCAGTACTTC	CASSGGGSKTQYF